The 20 T cell receptor beta chains below were found in one sample sequenced in a study of blood T cell repertoires in COVID-19. Produced via immunoSEQ multiplex PCR; TCRdb's table is partial and in-frame only. The table has about 300,000 clones, approximately 89% seen once. The material sequenced was PBMCs or T cells enriched from blood (not recorded which). The receptors were sampled from a woman between 18 and 29 years old who had recovered from COVID-19.

The chain uses TRBV19 and TRBJ1-1; tentatively, D is TRBD1 (6 bases). This CDR3 is 13 amino acids long. The V end was cut by 5 bases, the J end by 8 bases, with 15 bases between. Germline V lookup: CDR1 LNHDA, CDR2 SQIVND (reference sequence). The CDR3 loop reads CASSSQGKTEAFF. The CDR3 nucleotides are TGTGCCAGTAGTTCACAGGGTAAGACGGAAGCTTTCTTT.

In its sample, this clone was seen once. V usage is TRBV4-3 and J usage is TRBJ2-5; possible D gene TRBD2, 5 bases. CDR3 length equals 15 residues. Germline V gene data show CDR1 as LGHNA and CDR2 as YSLEER. V was cut by 0 bases and J by 5 bases, with 13 bases left in between. The CDR3 here is CASSQDVGRGETQYF. DNA of the CDR3: TGCGCCAGCAGCCAAGATGTTGGGAGAGGGGAGACCCAGTACTTC.

This chain links TRBV19 with TRBJ2-5, with D tentatively TRBD1 (6 bases). Trimming cost V 4 bases and J 1 base, with 13 bases left between them. The CDR3 covers 15 residues. The germline gives CDR1 LNHDA, CDR2 SQIVND (reference sequence). The CDR3 nucleotides read TGTGCCAGTAGTAGAACGACAGGACCCCAAGAGACCCAGTACTTC. Translating gives CASSRTTGPQETQYF.

The chain joins TRBV19 to TRBJ1-5; tentative D call: TRBD1 (5 bases). Germline lookup yields CDR1 LNHDA and CDR2 SQIVND (reference sequence). This CDR3 region has 14 residues. V lost 10 bases and J lost 4, with 17 bases in between. This CDR3 reads CATRPGGTNQPQHF. The CDR3 DNA sequence: TGTGCCACCCGACCCGGCGGGACGAATCAGCCCCAGCATTTT. Complete variable domain (other parts from reference TRBV19 and TRBJ1-5): DGGITQSPKYLFRKEGQNVTLSCEQNLNHDAMYWYRQDPGQGLRLIYYSQIVNDFQKGDIAEGYSVSREKKESFPLTVTSAQKNPTAFYLCATRPGGTNQPQHFGDGTRLSIL.

This clone appeared a few times. The CDR3 loop is CAWRNSPGNTIYF. The CDR3 DNA reads TGTGCCTGGAGGAACAGCCCTGGAAACACCATATATTTT. The V and J genes are TRBV30 and TRBJ1-3; D remains unclear. V gave up 3 bases and J gave up 2 bases, with 8 bases separating them. The CDR3 is 13 residues long. CDR1 and CDR2 (germline): GTSNPN, SVGIG (reference sequence). The full variable domain, with the rest looked up from reference TRBV30 and TRBJ1-3, is SQTIHQWPATLVQPVGSPLSLECTVEGTSNPNLYWYRQAAGRGLQLLFYSVGIGQISSEVPQNLSASRPQDRQFILSSKKLLLSDSGFYLCAWRNSPGNTIYFGEGSWLTVV.

CDR3 region: CASSNPDRGRGNTIYF. The CDR3 bases are TGCGCCAGCAGCAACCCGGACAGGGGAAGAGGAAACACCATATATTTT. The rearrangement uses TRBV5-1 and TRBJ1-3; 9 nucleotides match TRBD1. The V gene end was trimmed by 4 bases and the J gene end by 4 bases; junction bases not matched to a gene: 9. There are 16 residues in the CDR3. The V gene's germline CDR1 is SGHRS and CDR2 YFSETQ.

The rearrangement uses TRBV28 and TRBJ1-1; TRBD1 agrees at 8 bases. The V gene end was trimmed by 6 bases and the J gene end by 6 bases; junction bases not matched to a gene: 12. Germline CDR1 and CDR2: MDHEN and SYDVKM. The CDR3 contains 15 residues. The CDR3 is CASRPRDRGNPEAFF. The DNA for the CDR3 is TGTGCCAGCAGACCGAGAGACAGGGGAAATCCTGAAGCTTTCTTT.

This clone was detected a few times. The J gene is TRBJ1-2, the V gene TRBV5-1; a possible D gene is TRBD1 (6 bases). Germline V gives CDR1 SGHRS, CDR2 YFSETQ. The CDR3 extends over 14 amino acids. V shed 4 bases and J shed 2 bases, with 12 bases lying between them. CDR3 in DNA: TGCGCCAGCAGCGCCGTCACAGGGAACTATGGCTACACCTTC. Translated: CASSAVTGNYGYTF.

The CDR3 DNA is TGTGCCAGCAGCTTAGACAGGGGGAGCAATCAGCCCCAGCATTTT. It specifies CASSLDRGSNQPQHF. The chain employs TRBV7-9 and TRBJ1-5; 8 bases map to TRBD1. Germline assignment: CDR1 SEHNR and CDR2 FQNEAQ (reference sequence). The CDR3 consists of 15 residues. Losses at the gene ends were 1 base for V and 1 base for J; bases not matched to a gene: 0.

This chain connects TRBV2 to TRBJ2-2; TRBD1 might be the D (5 bases). CDR1 and CDR2 (germline): SNHLY, FYNNEI. The CDR3 is 15 amino acids. V was shortened by 4 bases and J by 1 base, with 10 bases between the two germline ends. This chain's CDR3 is CASSARQGNTGELFF. The CDR3 nucleotides read TGTGCCAGCAGTGCCCGGCAGGGGAACACCGGGGAGCTGTTTTTT.

The V call is TRBV7-9, the J call TRBJ2-7, with a weak D call TRBD1 (5 bases). V lost 4 bases and J 2 bases, leaving 12 bases between the germline ends. The germline gives CDR1 SEHNR, CDR2 FQNEAQ (reference sequence). The CDR3 runs to 14 residues. The CDR3 reads CASSSDDSPYEQYF. DNA for the CDR3: TGTGCCAGCAGCTCCGATGACAGCCCCTACGAGCAGTACTTC.

The rearrangement joins TRBV7-9 to TRBJ2-6; 9 bases are a match to TRBD1. The germline CDR1 and CDR2 sequences are SEHNR and FQNEAQ (reference sequence). Germline trimming cut 5 bases from V and 1 base from J; bases unmatched to any gene: 6. CDR3 size: 17 residues. CDR3 bases: TGTGCCAGCAGCCGGGGACAGGGTGGTTCTGGGGCCAACGTCCTGACTTTC. Protein sequence: CASSRGQGGSGANVLTF.

The J gene is TRBJ2-7, the V gene TRBV5-1; 7 bases align to TRBD2. This CDR3 is 14 amino acids long. CDR1 and CDR2 from the germline V gene are SGHRS and YFSETQ. V was clipped by 0 bases and J by 1 base; unmatched bases: 1. The CDR3 is CASSLVGGSYEQYF. The CDR3 coding sequence is TGCGCCAGCAGCTTGGTGGGAGGGTCCTACGAGCAGTACTTC.

The V gene is TRBV15, the J gene TRBJ1-1, with a possible D match to TRBD1 (6 bases). The germline CDR1 and CDR2 sequences are LNHNV and YYDKDF (reference sequence). V shed 2 bases and J shed 3 bases, with 7 bases lying between them. CDR3 length: 13 residues. In DNA, the CDR3 is TGTGCCACCAGCAGACAGGGGCACACTGAAGCTTTCTTT. Amino acid sequence: CATSRQGHTEAFF. The variable domain in full, with the rest retrieved from reference TRBV15 and TRBJ1-1, is DAMVIQNPRYQVTQFGKPVTLSCSQTLNHNVMYWYQQKSSQAPKLLFHYYDKDFNNEADTPDNFQSRRPNTSFCFLDIRSPGLGDTAMYLCATSRQGHTEAFFGQGTRLTVV.

V and J are TRBV9 and TRBJ1-1; a possible D gene is TRBD1 (5 bases). CDR1 SGDLS and CDR2 YYNGEE come from the germline V gene. Trimming took off 0 bases at V and 3 bases at J, with 6 bases between the two ends. The CDR3 runs 13 residues. CDR3 coding DNA: TGTGCCAGCAGCGTAGAAGGGGACACTGAAGCTTTCTTT. Protein product: CASSVEGDTEAFF. The full variable domain, its missing parts supplied by reference TRBV9 and TRBJ1-1, is DSGVTQTPKHLITATGQRVTLRCSPRSGDLSVYWYQQSLDQGLQFLIQYYNGEERAKGNILERFSAQQFPDLHSELNLSSLELGDSALYFCASSVEGDTEAFFGQGTRLTVV.

V usage is TRBV28 and J usage is TRBJ1-1; 7 nucleotides match TRBD1. The length of the CDR3 is 17 residues. The V segment lost 2 bases and the J segment 4 bases; nucleotides outside the gene matches: 13. CDR1 is MDHEN, CDR2 SYDVKM, per germline. The CDR3 DNA reads TGTGCCAGCAGTTTACTGCCTGGCAGGGGGGTGAGCACTGAAGCTTTCTTT. Encoded protein: CASSLLPGRGVSTEAFF.

V is TRBV4-3 and J is TRBJ2-3; TRBD2 aligns across 7 bases. With V trimmed by 3 bases and J by 0 bases, 9 bases remained unmatched. The CDR3 has 17 amino acids. CDR1 LGHNA and CDR2 YSLEER come from the germline V gene. CDR3 in DNA: TGCGCCAGCAGCCAGACCCGAGCGGGGAGAAGCACAGATACGCAGTATTTT. Amino acids: CASSQTRAGRSTDTQYF.

The rearrangement uses TRBV7-3 and TRBJ2-7; D gene uncertain. The length of the CDR3 is 14 residues. Germline V gene data show CDR1 as SGHTA and CDR2 as FQGTGA. V was clipped by 1 base and J by 3 bases, with 10 bases between them. The CDR3 spells CASSLNAGGYEQYF. CDR3 sequence (DNA): TGTGCCAGCAGCTTAAATGCAGGTGGCTACGAGCAGTACTTC.

The J gene is TRBJ2-7, the V gene TRBV3-1 (or the pseudogene TRBV3-2); TRBD2 aligns across 9 bases. The J segment lost 4 bases and the V segment lost 4 bases, leaving 8 bases of the junction unmatched. The CDR3 is 15 residues long. Per germline, CDR1 LGHDT and CDR2 YNNKEL (reference sequence). CDR3 sequence reads: CASSPRPSGVYEQYF. For the CDR3, the DNA is TGTGCCAGCAGCCCCCGGCCTAGCGGGGTTTACGAGCAGTACTTC.

The chain has TRBV30 and TRBJ1-3; TRBD1 matches 7 bases. The CDR3 is 17 residues long. Germline trimming cut 4 bases from V and 0 bases from J; bases unmatched to any gene: 12. Germline lookup yields CDR1 GTSNPN and CDR2 SVGIG (reference sequence). The DNA of the CDR3 is TGTGCCTGGACTCCCTACAGGGGATCGAGCTCTGGAAACACCATATATTTT. This encodes CAWTPYRGSSSGNTIYF.